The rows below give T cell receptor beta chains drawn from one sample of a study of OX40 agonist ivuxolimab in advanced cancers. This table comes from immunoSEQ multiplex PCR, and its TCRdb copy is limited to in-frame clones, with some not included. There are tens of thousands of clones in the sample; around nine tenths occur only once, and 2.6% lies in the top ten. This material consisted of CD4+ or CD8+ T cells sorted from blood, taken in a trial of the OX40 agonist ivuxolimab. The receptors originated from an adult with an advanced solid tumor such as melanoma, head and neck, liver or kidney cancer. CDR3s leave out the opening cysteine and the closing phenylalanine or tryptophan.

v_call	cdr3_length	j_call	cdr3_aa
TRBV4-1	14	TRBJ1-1	ASSRRLEGSTTEAF
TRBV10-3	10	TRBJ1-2	AISDRDYGYT
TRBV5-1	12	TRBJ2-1	ASSLGSGANEQF
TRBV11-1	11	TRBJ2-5	ASSLYQGETQY
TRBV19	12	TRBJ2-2	ASTAGVGTGELF
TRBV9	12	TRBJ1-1	ASSDRGGNTEAF
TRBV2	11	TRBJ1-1	ASSEDLGTEAF
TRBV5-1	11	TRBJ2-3	ASSAGLTDTQY
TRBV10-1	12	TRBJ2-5	ASSGLADPIAQY
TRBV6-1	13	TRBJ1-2	ASSENSWVSQGYT
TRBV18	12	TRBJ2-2	ASSPQGETGELF
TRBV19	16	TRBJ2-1	ASTSGLAGEYSYNEQF
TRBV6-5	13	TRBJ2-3	ASSSFGSGEDTQY
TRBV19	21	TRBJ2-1	ASSTSWDRRPKREGRSYNEQF
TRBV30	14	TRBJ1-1	AWSATTGARNTEAF
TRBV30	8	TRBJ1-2	ACRGGGYT
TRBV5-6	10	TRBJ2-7	ASSFGHYEQY
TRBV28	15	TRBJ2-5	ASTPNKYAGQRETQY
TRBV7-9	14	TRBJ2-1	ASSSWGGRGYNEQF
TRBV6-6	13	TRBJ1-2	ATLPQNTRNYGYT
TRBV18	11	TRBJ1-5	ASSPSLNQPQH
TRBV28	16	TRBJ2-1	ASRIWAPTSGSYNEQF
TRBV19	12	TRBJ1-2	ASSTSGTGYGYT
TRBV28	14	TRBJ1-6	ASSLGTPVNNSPLH
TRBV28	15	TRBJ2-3	ASSLTPHSGGPGWQY
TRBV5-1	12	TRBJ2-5	ASSLSGSQETQY
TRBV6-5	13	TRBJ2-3	ASRYRERVTDTQY
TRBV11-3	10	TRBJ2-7	ASSLESYEQY
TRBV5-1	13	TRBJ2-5	ASSLQGPAEETQY
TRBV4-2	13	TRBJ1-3	ASSQQTVSGNTIY
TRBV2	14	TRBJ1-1	ASRSTFGRTNTEAF
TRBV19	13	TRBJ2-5	ASRVGRDAQETQY
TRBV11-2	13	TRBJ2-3	ASSLDPTYTDTQY
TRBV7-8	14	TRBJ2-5	ASSGRTGTRQETQY
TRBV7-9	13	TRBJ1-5	ASSPGVLDNQPQH